This T cell receptor beta chain was obtained from a study of blood T cell repertoires in COVID-19 (dated by TCRdb to about 2020). As for the study more broadly: Samples from collaborators originated in the United States, Italy and Spain and spanned both the acute and convalescent phases of COVID-19. The prospective study material was composed of cDNA or gDNA derived from T cells, B-cell-depleted T cells, or PBMCs. The dataset comprised deeply sampled blood TCRbeta repertoires from subjects exposed to, actively infected with, or recovered from COVID-19. The repertoires were released in a freely available public database meant as a resource for research on the immune response to SARS-CoV-2. The samples were drawn from the first 160 participants of the ongoing ImmuneRACE study and from 1,254 subjects provided by 6 global collaborators. A de-identified subject ID, COVID-19 status, age in years and sex were almost always included in the sample metadata. Where available, HLA class I and class II types were obtained from metadata supplied by the sample provider rather than from assay-based typing. Points the paper makes about the study in general: How much clinical and demographic metadata was included differed by source and by participant, and the metadata was provided uncurated.

Collaborating institutions collected whole blood in K2EDTA tubes following their own protocols. For TCRbeta analysis, collaborators shipped samples as frozen whole blood, isolated PBMCs, or DNA extracted from either of those sample types. A word on this clone: The antigen it recognizes is unknown. Base qualities are missing; no much larger clone stands one base away.

TCRbeta CDR3 regions were amplified from genomic DNA by means of the immunoSEQ Assay, a bias-controlled multiplex PCR. In the authors' own workflow: Within the assay, amplification of reference gene primers was used to estimate how many nucleated cells each sample contained. Sequence reads were collapsed and filtered to measure the absolute abundance of every unique TCRbeta CDR3 rearrangement. For each sample, productive Simpson clonality was calculated as the square root of Simpson's diversity index over productive rearrangements. The table was pulled from immuneACCESS by TCRdb, which kept in-frame rearrangements only. Such tables lose some clones; where checked, under half of the loss comes from unresolved V genes, and the rest has no known cause. Clone size and the V and J calls come from that table; the DNA yielded D and trimming. Recorded for this sample are around 110,000 clones; 90% of them occurred a single time. The leading ten clones occupy about 1.9% of the sample.

Measured from the cysteine to the phenylalanine, the CDR3 is 18 residues long. Only CDR3 DNA remains: 54 bases, in frame from the first base. This clonotype was sampled from a human donor with active COVID-19. The donor label of this sample is uncertain. The sequencing sample was made of peripheral blood. This chain joins TRBV21-1 to TRBJ1-2. TRBV21-1 is tagged as a pseudogene. The CDR3 reads CASSLAGQTDGGKNGYTF. The nucleotide sequence reads TGTGCCAGCAGCCTCGCCGGACAAACCGATGGGGGGAAGAATGGCTACACCTTC.